Below, one TCR beta chain is given with its context. This sample was taken from a study of T cell changes during pregnancy in multiple sclerosis. The CDR3 is 18 residues long. V was clipped by 5 bases and J by 6 bases; unmatched bases: 13. Germline values: CDR1 SEHNR, CDR2 FQNEAQ (reference sequence). Clones were sequenced by immunoSEQ multiplex PCR, and TCRdb holds only the in-frame ones, with some missing. The data show about 85,000 clones, approximately 90% seen once. The sequences come from peripheral blood, collected in the first trimester of pregnancy. This receptor was taken from a female donor with multiple sclerosis, enrolled in a pregnancy study. The rearrangement joins TRBV7-9 to TRBJ2-2, with TRBD2 matching 12 bases. CDR3 residues: CASSTPTSGGPVPGELFF. In nucleotides, the CDR3 is TGTGCCAGCAGCACCCCGACTAGCGGGGGCCCTGTTCCCGGGGAGCTGTTTTTT. Complete variable domain (other parts from reference TRBV7-9 and TRBJ2-2): DTGVSQNPRHKITKRGQNVTFRCDPISEHNRLYWYRQTLGQGPEFLTYFQNEAQLEKSRLLSDRFSAERPKGSFSTLEIQRTEQGDSAMYLCASSTPTSGGPVPGELFFGEGSRLTVL.